This is a list of T cell receptor beta chains from one sample in a study of tumor-infiltrating lymphocytes in primary liver carcinoma. TCRdb reanalysed the multiplex PCR reads using MiXCR and keeps one entry per CDR3 protein. The sample records 110,000 or so distinct CDR3 sequences, roughly 85% being singletons. Sample: liver tumor tissue from sampling region 3. These receptors came from a man aged 40-55 years with primary liver carcinoma and hepatitis B virus infection. CDR3s include the opening cysteine and the closing phenylalanine or tryptophan. A D gene is named only where the DNA matches it firmly. Clone size is stated in some rows and not others, as once, few, many or a class when expanded.

abundance	v_gene	j_gene	d_gene	CDR3aa	CDR3nt
many	TRBV12-5	TRBJ2-5	TRBD2	CASGPGLAGETQYF	TGTGCTAGTGGTCCTGGACTAGCGGGAGAGACCCAGTACTTC
.	TRBV12-3/TRBV12-4	TRBJ1-6	.	CASCLIAGSPLHF	TGTGCCAGCTGTTTGATAGCGGGGTCACCCCTCCACTTT
once	TRBV12-1	TRBJ1-5	.	CASSLPPPGEGNQPQHF	TGTGCCAGCAGCTTACCCCCCCCCGGGGAGGGCAATCAGCCTCAGCATTTT
.	TRBV6-5	TRBJ1-1	.	CASSYSIGVMNTEAFF	TGTGCCAGCAGTTACTCTATCGGGGTAATGAACACTGAAGCTTTCTTT
.	TRBV29-1	TRBJ2-7	.	CIVELATYEQYF	TGCATCGTTGAATTAGCGACCTACGAGCAGTACTTC
.	TRBV9	TRBJ2-3	.	CASSFAGTRRRTDMQYF	TGTGCCAGCAGTTTTGCCGGGACTCGAAGACGCACAGATATGCAGTATTTT
many	TRBV25-1	TRBJ2-7	.	CASSGGHVNYEQYF	TGTGCCAGCAGTGGCGGACACGTAAACTACGAGCAGTACTTC
.	TRBV29-1	TRBJ2-3	TRBD2	CGVSGTSGRGDTQYF	TGCGGCGTTAGCGGGACCAGCGGGAGAGGGGATACACAGTATTTT
many	TRBV5-4	TRBJ1-4	.	CASSRTQTNEKLFF	TGTGCCAGCAGCCGGACACAAACTAATGAAAAACTGTTTTTT
many	TRBV28	TRBJ2-5	TRBD1	CASSLGTGVQETQYF	TGTGCCAGCAGTTTAGGGACAGGGGTGCAAGAGACCCAGTACTTC
.	TRBV29-1	TRBJ2-2	TRBD2	CRAGTSTANTRELFF	TGCAGGGCTGGGACTAGCACGGCGAACACCAGGGAGTTGTTTTTT
.	TRBV7-8	TRBJ1-6	.	CASSLPPRETLNSLLHF	TGTGCCAGCAGCTTACCCCCTCGCGAGACCCTTAATTCACTCCTCCACTTT
.	TRBV11-2	TRBJ2-1	.	CASSLGVLNNKQFF	TGTGCCAGCAGTTTAGGCGTCTTGAACAATAAGCAGTTCTTC
.	TRBV6-4	TRBJ2-3	.	CASSDLASTDMQYF	TGTGCCAGCAGTGACTTAGCGAGCACAGATATGCAGTATTTT
.	TRBV6-2/TRBV6-3	TRBJ2-3	TRBD1	CARLHRGQDTQYF	TGTGCCAGGCTCCACAGGGGGCAAGATACGCAGTATTTT
.	TRBV4-2	TRBJ2-7	.	CASSQGTGSQYDQYF	TGTGCTAGCAGCCAAGGCACCGGGTCTCAGTACGATCAGTACTTC
.	TRBV11-1	TRBJ2-4	.	CASSFPGTSVTKNIQYF	TGTGCCAGCAGCTTTCCCGGGACAAGCGTGACAAAAAACATTCAATACTTC
.	TRBV7-8	TRBJ2-1	TRBD2	CASSSRGSGLAGGDYNEQFF	TGTGCCAGCAGCTCCCGAGGTTCGGGACTAGCGGGGGGGGATTACAATGAGCAGTTCTTC
.	TRBV12-3/TRBV12-4	TRBJ1-6	.	CASSLTAGSHLHF	TGTGCCAGTAGTTTGACAGCGGGGTCACACCTCCACTTT
.	TRBV6-6	TRBJ1-1	TRBD1	CASSTGGTTEAVF	TGTGCTAGCAGTACAGGGGGGACTACTGAAGCTGTCTTT
.	TRBV30	TRBJ2-3	.	CAWAPRGNTQYF	TGTGCCTGGGCCCCGCGAGGGAATACGCAGTATTTT
.	TRBV27	TRBJ1-4	TRBD1	CANSQPGQGDEKLFF	TGTGCCAACAGCCAACCGGGACAGGGGGACGAAAAACTGTTTTTT
once	TRBV29-1	TRBJ2-3	.	CRIEGGAGTTDTQYF	TGCAGAATTGAGGGCGGGGCCGGCACCACAGATACGCAGTATTTT
once	TRBV4-2	TRBJ2-7	.	CASSQEQFSSYERYF	TGCGCCAGCAGCCAGGAGCAGTTTTCTTCATACGAGCGGTACTTC
.	TRBV12-3/TRBV12-4	TRBJ2-7	TRBD1	CANKPGQRISYEQYF	TGTGCCAACAAACCGGGACAGAGGATCTCCTACGAGCAGTACTTC